The present entry profiles one TCR beta chain with its context. The sample originates from a study of blood T cell repertoires in COVID-19. Study at large: The samples span acute and convalescent COVID-19 from the United States, Italy and Spain. T cells, B-cell-depleted T cells, or PBMCs provided the cDNA or gDNA that served as material.

In the original processing: Amplification from reference gene primers served as the basis for estimated nucleated cell counts. TCRdb's copy holds only in-frame clones and misses some; the assay was immunoSEQ multiplex PCR. V and J calls and clone size are given by that table; D and trimming were obtained from the DNA. The sample lists tens of thousands of clones, approximately 88% occurring once. The CDR3 extends over 15 amino acids. Between the trimmed V and J ends, which lost 4 bases and 0 bases, there was a span of 14 bases. In germline, CDR1 is SGHRS, CDR2 YFSETQ. This TCR was sampled from a man older than 75 with active or convalescent COVID-19. The sample consisted of peripheral blood. This chain links TRBV5-1 with TRBJ2-7, with D perhaps TRBD1 (7 bases). CDR3: CASSMRDSHSYEQYF. The CDR3 DNA sequence: TGCGCCAGCAGCATGCGGGACAGCCACTCCTACGAGCAGTACTTC.